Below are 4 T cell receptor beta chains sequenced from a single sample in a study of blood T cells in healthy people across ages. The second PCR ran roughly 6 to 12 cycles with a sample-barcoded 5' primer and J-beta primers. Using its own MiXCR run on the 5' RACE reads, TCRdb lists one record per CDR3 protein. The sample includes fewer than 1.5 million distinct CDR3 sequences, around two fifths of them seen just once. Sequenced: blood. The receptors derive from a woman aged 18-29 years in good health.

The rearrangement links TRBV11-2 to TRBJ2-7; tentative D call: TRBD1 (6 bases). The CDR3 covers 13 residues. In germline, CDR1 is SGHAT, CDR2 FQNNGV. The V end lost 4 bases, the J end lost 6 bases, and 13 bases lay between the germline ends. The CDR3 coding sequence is TGTGCCAGCAGCTGGGGTACAGGGCCCGAGCAGTACTTC. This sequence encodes CASSWGTGPEQYF.

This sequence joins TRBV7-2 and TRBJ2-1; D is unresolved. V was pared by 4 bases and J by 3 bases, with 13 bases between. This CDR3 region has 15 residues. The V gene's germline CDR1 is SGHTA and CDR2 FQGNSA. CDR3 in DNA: TGTGCCAGCAGCTCCCCGGGTTGGTACTACAATGAGCAGTTCTTC. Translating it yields CASSSPGWYYNEQFF.

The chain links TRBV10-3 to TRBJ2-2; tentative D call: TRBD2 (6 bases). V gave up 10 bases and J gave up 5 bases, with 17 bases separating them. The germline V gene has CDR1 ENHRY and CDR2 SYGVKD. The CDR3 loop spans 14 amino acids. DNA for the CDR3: TGTGCCACCAGACGGGACTTCCCTACCGGGGAGCTGTTTTTT. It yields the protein CATRRDFPTGELFF.

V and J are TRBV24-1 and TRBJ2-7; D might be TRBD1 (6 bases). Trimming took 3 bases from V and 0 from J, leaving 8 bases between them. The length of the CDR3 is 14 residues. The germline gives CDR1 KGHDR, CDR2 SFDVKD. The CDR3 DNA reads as TGTGCCACCAGTGATACAGGGAGCTCCTACGAGCAGTACTTC. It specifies CATSDTGSSYEQYF.